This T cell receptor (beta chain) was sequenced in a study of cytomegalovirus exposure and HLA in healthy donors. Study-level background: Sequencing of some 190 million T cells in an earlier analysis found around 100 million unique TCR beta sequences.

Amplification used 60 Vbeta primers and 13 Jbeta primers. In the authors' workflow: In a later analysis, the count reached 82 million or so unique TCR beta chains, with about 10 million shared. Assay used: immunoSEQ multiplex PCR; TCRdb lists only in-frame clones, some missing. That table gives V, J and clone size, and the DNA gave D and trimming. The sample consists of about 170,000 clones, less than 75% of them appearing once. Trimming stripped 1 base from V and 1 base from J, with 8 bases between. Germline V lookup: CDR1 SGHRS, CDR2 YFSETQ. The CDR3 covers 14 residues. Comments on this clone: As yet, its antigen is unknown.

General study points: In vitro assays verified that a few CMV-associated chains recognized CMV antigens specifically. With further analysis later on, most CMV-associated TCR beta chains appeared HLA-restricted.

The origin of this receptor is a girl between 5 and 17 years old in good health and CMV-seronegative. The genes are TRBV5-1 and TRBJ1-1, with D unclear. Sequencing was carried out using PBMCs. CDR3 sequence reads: CASSLREENTEAFF. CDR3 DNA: TGCGCCAGCAGCTTGCGAGAAGAGAACACTGAAGCTTTCTTT.